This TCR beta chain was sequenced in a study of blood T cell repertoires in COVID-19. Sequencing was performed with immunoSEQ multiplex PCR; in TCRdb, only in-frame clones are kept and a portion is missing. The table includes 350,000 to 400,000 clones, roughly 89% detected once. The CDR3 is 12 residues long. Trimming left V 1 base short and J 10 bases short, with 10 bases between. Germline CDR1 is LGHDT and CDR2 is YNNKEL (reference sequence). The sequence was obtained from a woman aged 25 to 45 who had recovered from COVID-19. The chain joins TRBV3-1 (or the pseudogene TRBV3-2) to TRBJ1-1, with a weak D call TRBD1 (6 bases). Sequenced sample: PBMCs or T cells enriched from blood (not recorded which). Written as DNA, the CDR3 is TGTGCCAGCAGCCAAGCAGGGGAAGGAGCTTTCTTT. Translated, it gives CASSQAGEGAFF.